The 19 T cell receptor beta chains below come from one sample, sequenced in a study of T cells after posttransplantation cyclophosphamide. Sequencing was performed with immunoSEQ multiplex PCR; in TCRdb, only in-frame clones are kept and a portion is missing. The repertoire consists of about 37,000 clones, none detected only once. Input material: PBMCs. The source of these receptors is a young man in good health and a related stem cell transplant donor.

In this sample, this clone turned up many times. The chain links TRBV13 to TRBJ2-7, with D perhaps TRBD1 (6 bases). The CDR3 is made up of 17 amino acids. Trimming took off 4 bases at V and 0 bases at J, with 19 bases between the two ends. Germline lookup yields CDR1 PRHDT and CDR2 FYEKMQ (reference sequence). CDR3 in DNA: TGTGCCAGCAGCTCGAGGGCCCAGGGGTTGATCTCCTACGAGCAGTACTTC. Amino acids: CASSSRAQGLISYEQYF. Drawing the rest from reference TRBV13 and TRBJ2-7, the complete variable domain is AAGVIQSPRHLIKEKRETATLKCYPIPRHDTVYWYQQGPGQDPQFLISFYEKMQSDKGSIPDRFSAQQFSDYHSELNMSSLELGDSALYFCASSSRAQGLISYEQYFGPGTRLTVT.

There are many counts of this clone. The chain couples TRBV7-2 to TRBJ1-2, with D possibly matching TRBD1 (6 bases). This CDR3 is built from 13 residues. V lost 5 bases, J lost 3 bases, and 10 bases lay in between. CDR1 and CDR2 (germline): SGHTA, FQGNSA. The CDR3: CASSPRGHYGYTF. The CDR3 DNA reads as TGTGCCAGCAGCCCCAGGGGCCACTATGGCTACACCTTC.

At least ten counts were recorded for this clone. The V call is TRBV6-2 or TRBV6-3, the J call TRBJ2-7; 7 positions agree with TRBD1. The J segment lost 9 bases and the V segment lost 1 base, leaving 6 bases of the junction unmatched. The CDR3 consists of 13 residues. Per the germline V gene, CDR1 is MNHEY and CDR2 is SVGEGT. For the CDR3, the DNA is TGTGCCAGCAGTTACTGGGGACAGCCTCGGCAGTACTTC. Encoded protein: CASSYWGQPRQYF.

This clone was recorded many times. The chain has TRBV6-1 and TRBJ1-1; the D is unclear. Germline CDR1 MNHNS, CDR2 SASEGT. CDR3 length equals 15 residues. Trimming left V 5 bases short and J 3 bases short, with 16 bases between. The CDR3 DNA reads TGTGCCAGCAGTCTCCGAGTTCACGGGGACACTGAAGCTTTCTTT. Its translation is CASSLRVHGDTEAFF.

This clone was seen repeatedly, ten times or more. In DNA form, the CDR3 reads TGTGCCAGCAGCTCCCAACAGGGGGCAGGTTCACCCCTCCACTTT. Residues: CASSSQQGAGSPLHF. The rearrangement links TRBV7-8 to TRBJ1-6; 9 positions match TRBD1. Germline values: CDR1 SGHVS, CDR2 FQNEAQ. Trimming at V came to 4 bases and at J to 9 bases, leaving 7 bases not matched to a gene. The CDR3 consists of 15 residues.

This clone was detected many times. The rearrangement joins TRBV10-3 to TRBJ1-4; D unclear. The V end was cut by 2 bases, the J end by 0 bases, with 7 bases between. This CDR3 comprises 15 residues. Germline V gene data show CDR1 as ENHRY and CDR2 as SYGVKD. The CDR3 DNA sequence: TGTGCCATCAGTGAGGCAGTGGCAACTAATGAAAAACTGTTTTTT. It translates to CAISEAVATNEKLFF.

This clone was seen at least ten times. The chain couples TRBV7-9 to TRBJ2-2; TRBD1 matches at 8 bases. The CDR3 spans 16 residues. The junction had 6 bases not matched to a gene; V was cut back by 4 bases and J by 2 bases. Germline-derived CDR1 and CDR2 are SEHNR and FQNEAQ (reference sequence). DNA of the CDR3: TGTGCCAGCAGCTGGGACAGGTGGGGCAACACCGGGGAGCTGTTTTTT. Encoded protein: CASSWDRWGNTGELFF.

This chain uses TRBV11-2 with TRBJ2-7; a possible D gene is TRBD1 (6 bases). The V gene's germline CDR1 is SGHAT and CDR2 FQNNGV. The V end was cut by 5 bases, the J end by 1 base, with 12 bases between. The CDR3 contains 14 residues. In nucleotides, the CDR3 is TGTGCCAGCAGCCTTGGGACAAAGTCCTACGAGCAGTACTTC. Its protein product is CASSLGTKSYEQYF. The variable domain in full, completed from reference TRBV11-2 and TRBJ2-7, reads EAGVAQSPRYKIIEKRQSVAFWCNPISGHATLYWYQQILGQGPKLLIQFQNNGVVDDSQLPKDRFSAERLKGVDSTLKIQPAKLEDSAVYLCASSLGTKSYEQYFGPGTRLTVT.

The table lists this clone with many counts. The chain uses TRBV28 and TRBJ1-6; maybe TRBD1 (6 bases). V was shortened by 7 bases and J by 6 bases, with 16 bases between the two germline ends. CDR1 is MDHEN, CDR2 SYDVKM, per germline. The CDR3 length is 15 residues. The CDR3 coding sequence is TGTGCCAGCACCACAAGAGGAGGGGGTAATTCACCCCTCCACTTT. It yields the protein CASTTRGGGNSPLHF.

This clone showed up many times. The chain employs TRBV11-3 and TRBJ2-1; TRBD2 matches at 9 bases. V lost 5 bases and J lost 2; bases outside the gene matches: 4. The CDR3 loop spans 15 amino acids. The germline V gene has CDR1 SGHNT and CDR2 YENEEA. In nucleotides, the CDR3 is TGTGCCAGCAGCATGCGACTAGCGGCCTACAATGAGCAGTTCTTC. It yields the protein CASSMRLAAYNEQFF.

In this sample, this clone turned up many times. The chain joins TRBV6-1 to TRBJ2-1, with 10 nucleotides matching TRBD1. The CDR3 spans 13 residues. Germline assignment: CDR1 MNHNS and CDR2 SASEGT. CDR3 coding DNA: TGTGCAGGAAGGACAGGGGGAATCGATGAGCAGTTCTTC. It yields the protein CAGRTGGIDEQFF.

This clone occurred many times. The gene calls are TRBV18 and TRBJ2-5; D tentatively reads TRBD1 or TRBD2 (5 bases each). The CDR3 contains 14 residues. V was trimmed by 1 base and J by 2 bases, leaving 8 bases between them. Germline V CDR1 and CDR2: KGHSH, LQKENI. DNA of the CDR3: TGTGCCAGCTCACCACTAGAGGGGCAAGAGACCCAGTACTTC. Encoded protein: CASSPLEGQETQYF. The full variable domain, in which reference TRBV18 and TRBJ2-5 provide the parts outside the CDR3, is NAGVMQNPRHLVRRRGQEARLRCSPMKGHSHVYWYRQLPEEGLKFMVYLQKENIIDESGMPKERFSAEFPKEGPSILRIQQVVRGDSAAYFCASSPLEGQETQYFGPGTRLLVL.

This clone was picked up many times. This chain links TRBV19 with TRBJ1-5, with a weak D call TRBD1 (6 bases). V was trimmed by 5 bases and J by 6 bases, leaving 20 bases between them. Germline assignment: CDR1 LNHDA and CDR2 SQIVND (reference sequence). This CDR3 spans 16 amino acids. CDR3 loop: CASSGSTGLSGQPQHF. CDR3 nucleotides: TGTGCCAGTAGTGGCTCGACAGGATTAAGTGGTCAGCCCCAGCATTTT.

This clone was counted at least ten times. The chain joins TRBV6-4 to TRBJ2-3, with 10 bases identical to TRBD2. This CDR3 comprises 15 residues. V dropped 4 bases and J dropped 7; count of bases not matched to a gene: 8. CDR1 and CDR2 (germline): MRHNA, SNTAGT. The CDR3 loop is CASSAAAGGPNTQYF. DNA of the CDR3: TGTGCCAGCAGTGCCGCAGCGGGGGGGCCGAATACGCAGTATTTT.

This clone has a count of ten or more. The gene calls are TRBV5-1 and TRBJ2-3; maybe TRBD1 (5 bases). Germline CDR1 SGHRS, CDR2 YFSETQ. CDR3 size: 14 residues. Deletions cut 0 bases from V and 5 bases from J, with 10 bases between. CDR3 region: CASSLDGAEDTQYF. CDR3 bases: TGCGCCAGCAGCTTGGATGGGGCGGAAGATACGCAGTATTTT.

This clone was picked up many times. The V and J genes are TRBV10-3 and TRBJ2-2; TRBD2 matches at 8 bases. Germline values: CDR1 ENHRY, CDR2 SYGVKD. Trimming cost V 9 bases and J 0 bases; bases outside gene matches: 3. The CDR3 sequence is 14 residues long. The CDR3 sequence is CAMRTSTNTGELFF. CDR3 in DNA: TGTGCCATGAGGACTAGCACGAACACCGGGGAGCTGTTTTTT.

This clone was detected ten times or more. The chain couples TRBV6-1 to TRBJ2-3, with 11 bases lining up with TRBD2. V lost 2 bases and J lost 2; bases outside the gene matches: 12. Germline loops: CDR1 MNHNS, CDR2 SASEGT. There are 19 residues in the CDR3. This CDR3 reads CASSELLAGGPTATDTQYF. Here the CDR3 DNA reads TGTGCCAGCAGTGAATTGCTAGCGGGGGGACCTACGGCCACAGATACGCAGTATTTT.

This clone appeared many times. The CDR3 region has the DNA TGCGCCAGCAGCCTCCTAGCGGGGGGGTTTACCGGGGAGCTGTTTTTT. Translated, it gives CASSLLAGGFTGELFF. The chain is built from TRBV4-3 and TRBJ2-2; 12 positions match TRBD2. This CDR3 region has 16 residues. V was clipped by 4 bases and J by 5 bases; unmatched bases: 5. Looked up from germline, CDR1 is LGHNA and CDR2 is YSLEER.

This clone occurred many times. The chain joins TRBV7-8 to TRBJ1-1, with D uncertain. CDR3 size: 15 residues. Germline V gene sequence: CDR1 SGHVS, CDR2 FQNEAQ. The V end lost 1 base, the J end lost 5 bases, and 14 bases lay between the germline ends. CDR3 sequence: CASSLVAEGYTEAFF. The CDR3 coding sequence is TGTGCCAGCAGCTTAGTCGCAGAGGGCTATACTGAAGCTTTCTTT.